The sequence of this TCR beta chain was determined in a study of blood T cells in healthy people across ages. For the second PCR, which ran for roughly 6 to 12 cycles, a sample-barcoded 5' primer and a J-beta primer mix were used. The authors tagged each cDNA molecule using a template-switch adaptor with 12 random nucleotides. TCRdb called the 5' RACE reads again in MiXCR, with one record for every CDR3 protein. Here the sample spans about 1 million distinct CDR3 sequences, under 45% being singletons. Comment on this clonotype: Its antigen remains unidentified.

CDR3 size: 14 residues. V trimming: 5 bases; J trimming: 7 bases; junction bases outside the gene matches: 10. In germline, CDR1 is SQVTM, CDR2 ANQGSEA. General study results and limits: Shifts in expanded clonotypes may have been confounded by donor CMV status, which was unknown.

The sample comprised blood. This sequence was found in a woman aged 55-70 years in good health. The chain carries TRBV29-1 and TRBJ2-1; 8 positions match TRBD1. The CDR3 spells CSVLRTGSLNEQFF. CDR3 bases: TGCAGCGTTCTAAGGACAGGGTCATTGAATGAGCAGTTCTTC.